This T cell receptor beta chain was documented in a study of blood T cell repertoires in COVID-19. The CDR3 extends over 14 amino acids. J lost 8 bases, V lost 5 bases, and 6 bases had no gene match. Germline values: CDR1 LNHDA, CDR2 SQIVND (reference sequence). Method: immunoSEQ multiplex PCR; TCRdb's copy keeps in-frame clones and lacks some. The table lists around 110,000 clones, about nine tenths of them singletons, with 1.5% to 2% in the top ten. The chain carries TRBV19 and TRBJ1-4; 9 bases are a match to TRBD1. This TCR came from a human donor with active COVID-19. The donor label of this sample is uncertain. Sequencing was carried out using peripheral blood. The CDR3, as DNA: TGTGCCAGTAGTGACAGGGGGAGGAGCGAAAAACTGTTTTTT. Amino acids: CASSDRGRSEKLFF.